Shown below are 31 T cell receptor beta chains from a single sample sequenced in a study of shared clonotypes between healthy human individuals (dated by TCRdb to about 2020). CD8 naive samples were obtained by positive selection for CCR7 among CD45RO-negative cells, yielding a CD45RA+CCR7+ population from which TemRA cells were excluded. Library creation used the immunoSEQ multiplex PCR assay. What TCRdb holds here is the immuneACCESS table cut down to in-frame rearrangements. Part of the clones is not present; checked against another copy, under half of the missing clones reflect an unresolved V gene, and the others are unexplained. Across this sample there are hundreds of thousands of clones, with approximately 95% seen only once. 0.095% to 0.14% of the sample lies in the top ten. The sequencing input was naive CD8+ T cells sorted from blood. Per the publication, the cell subset or site label means: CD45RA+CCR7+. These TCRs come from a woman in her thirties in good health.

The V call is TRBV27, the J call TRBJ1-3, with 12 bases lining up with TRBD1. J gave up 3 bases and V 5 bases, and 8 bases lay outside the gene matches. Looked up from germline, CDR1 is MNHEY and CDR2 is SMNVEV (reference sequence). CDR3 length: 17 residues. CDR3 sequence reads: CASSPVGQGARGNTIYF. The CDR3 coding sequence is TGTGCCAGCAGTCCCGTGGGACAGGGGGCGCGTGGAAACACCATATATTTT.

CDR3 nucleotide sequence: TGTGCCAGCAGTTTACAGGGCTACGAGCAGTACTTC. Its protein product is CASSLQGYEQYF. The genes are TRBV27 and TRBJ2-5; D is perhaps TRBD1 (5 bases). The J call may be wrong; the DNA end is better matched by TRBJ2-7. The germline V gene encodes CDR1 MNHEY and CDR2 SMNVEV (reference sequence). This CDR3 region has 12 residues.

This clone is a singleton in its sample. CDR3 residues: CASSLGEGYNEQFF. The CDR3 DNA reads as TGTGCCAGCAGTTTAGGGGAGGGGTACAATGAGCAGTTCTTC. The chain links TRBV27 to TRBJ2-1; 7 bases agree with TRBD2. V gave up 2 bases and J gave up 4 bases; unmatched junction bases: 2. The CDR3 loop spans 14 amino acids. CDR1 is MNHEY, CDR2 SMNVEV, per germline (reference sequence).

The chain recombines TRBV13 with TRBJ1-5; D call uncertain. The V gene's germline CDR1 is PRHDT and CDR2 FYEKMQ (reference sequence). The V gene lost 4 bases and the J gene lost 4 bases, with 8 bases spanning the gap. This CDR3 is built from 13 residues. The CDR3 sequence: CASSSRLNQPQHF. In DNA, the CDR3 is TGTGCCAGCAGCTCCAGGCTTAATCAGCCCCAGCATTTT.

This chain connects TRBV10-2 to TRBJ2-3; D is unclear. The CDR3 sequence is 15 residues long. Trimming stripped 1 base from V and 2 bases from J, with 10 bases between. CDR1 and CDR2 from the germline V gene are WSHSY and SAAADI. CDR3 nucleotide sequence: TGCGCCAGCAGTGAGTGGGGTGCCTACACAGATACGCAGTATTTT. Amino acids: CASSEWGAYTDTQYF.

As for this clone: Other DNA sequences in the same sample also yield this CDR3. V usage is TRBV5-6 and J usage is TRBJ2-7; a possible D gene is TRBD1 (6 bases). The CDR3 is made up of 13 amino acids. Trimming took 3 bases from V and 3 from J, leaving 10 bases between them. Germline assignment: CDR1 SGHDT and CDR2 YYEEEE. The CDR3 DNA sequence: TGTGCCAGCAGCTCTGGACAGAGCTACGAGCAGTACTTC. It is translated as CASSSGQSYEQYF.

V usage is TRBV29-1 and J usage is TRBJ1-2; D is undetermined. Trimming stripped 3 bases from V and 3 bases from J, with 11 bases between. CDR1 SQVTM and CDR2 ANQGSEA come from the germline V gene. The CDR3 spans 13 residues. DNA for the CDR3: TGCAGCGTTGAGAGGGAGTCCGACTATGGCTACACCTTC. Its protein product is CSVERESDYGYTF.

This clone was recorded a few times. This specimen includes other DNA sequences encoding the same CDR3. The chain recombines TRBV19 with TRBJ1-5; D is unresolved. Per the germline V gene, CDR1 is LNHDA and CDR2 is SQIVND (reference sequence). CDR3 size: 15 residues. V was clipped by 1 base and J by 0 bases, with 7 bases between them. The chain's CDR3 is CASSIGHYSNQPQHF. Written as DNA, the CDR3 is TGTGCCAGTAGTATAGGGCACTATAGCAATCAGCCCCAGCATTTT.

This clone occurred once. The chain uses TRBV5-6 and TRBJ2-2, with TRBD1 identical over 9 bases. The CDR3 has 15 amino acids. After removal of 3 bases from V and 1 base from J, the junction contained 1 base not matched to a gene. Per the germline V gene, CDR1 is SGHDT and CDR2 is YYEEEE. The CDR3 protein is CASSWTGVNTGELFF. The CDR3 nucleotides are TGTGCCAGCAGCTGGACAGGGGTGAACACCGGGGAGCTGTTTTTT.

The chain employs TRBV14 and TRBJ2-7; D remains unclear. This CDR3 contains 13 residues. Trimming took 0 bases from V and 3 from J, leaving 6 bases between them. The germline V gene encodes CDR1 SGHDN and CDR2 FVKESK. CDR3: CASSQDYNYEQYF. DNA for the CDR3: TGTGCCAGCAGCCAAGACTATAACTACGAGCAGTACTTC.

The chain uses TRBV18 and TRBJ2-1; D not resolved. V was cut by 0 bases and J by 8 bases, with 11 bases left in between. The CDR3 length is 14 residues. Per the germline V gene, CDR1 is KGHSH and CDR2 is LQKENI. CDR3 bases: TGTGCCAGCTCACCACCGAGTAGGACGGATGAGCAGTTCTTC. Translating gives CASSPPSRTDEQFF.

This clone appeared a single time. The chain joins TRBV28 to TRBJ1-2, with D perhaps matching TRBD1 (6 bases). CDR3 size: 15 residues. Trimming took off 2 bases at V and 2 bases at J, with 12 bases between the two ends. Germline V lookup: CDR1 MDHEN, CDR2 SYDVKM. CDR3 coding DNA: TGTGCCAGCAGTTTACCCGGGACACTAAACTATGGCTACACCTTC. Translating it yields CASSLPGTLNYGYTF.

This sequence joins TRBV28 and TRBJ2-3; 8 bases map to TRBD1. This CDR3 has 15 amino acids. Germline V gives CDR1 MDHEN, CDR2 SYDVKM. Trimming at V came to 5 bases and at J to 4 bases, leaving 8 bases not matched to a gene. The CDR3 DNA follows: TGTGCCAGCAGTCCACGACAGGGGCTGTCAGATACGCAGTATTTT. Translation: CASSPRQGLSDTQYF.

The rearrangement links TRBV19 to TRBJ1-5; 7 positions agree with TRBD1. The trim removed 8 bases at V and 2 bases at J, leaving 0 bases unmatched. Per germline, CDR1 LNHDA and CDR2 SQIVND (reference sequence). The CDR3 sequence is 12 residues long. CDR3 region: CASGQGNQPQHF. CDR3 coding DNA: TGTGCCAGTGGACAGGGCAATCAGCCCCAGCATTTT.

The V call is TRBV5-1, the J call TRBJ2-7; the match to TRBD1 covers 7 bases. Germline CDR1 reads SGHRS; CDR2 reads YFSETQ. The CDR3 is 15 residues long. V dropped 2 bases and J dropped 3; count of bases not matched to a gene: 8. In DNA, the CDR3 is TGCGCCAGCAGCTTTCGACAGGGTCTTGTCTACGAGCAGTACTTC. Translated, it gives CASSFRQGLVYEQYF. The whole variable domain, remainder taken from reference TRBV5-1 and TRBJ2-7, is KAGVTQTPRYLIKTRGQQVTLSCSPISGHRSVSWYQQTPGQGLQFLFEYFSETQRNKGNFPGRFSGRQFSNSRSEMNVSTLELGDSALYLCASSFRQGLVYEQYFGPGTRLTVT.

This chain joins TRBV5-6 and TRBJ2-7; 10 bases align to TRBD2. The CDR3 consists of 15 residues. CDR1 is SGHDT and CDR2 is YYEEEE in the germline V gene. J gave up 3 bases and V 4 bases, and 7 bases lay outside the gene matches. CDR3 region: CASSPGLAENYEQYF. CDR3 coding DNA: TGTGCCAGCAGCCCCGGACTAGCGGAAAACTACGAGCAGTACTTC.

The rearrangement uses TRBV28 and TRBJ2-7; possible D gene TRBD2, 6 bases. V gave up 3 bases and J gave up 3 bases, with 15 bases separating them. The germline V gene encodes CDR1 MDHEN and CDR2 SYDVKM. The CDR3 runs 15 residues. CDR3 sequence reads: CASSFFSLGGYEQYF. The CDR3 bases are TGTGCCAGCAGTTTCTTTTCATTGGGGGGCTACGAGCAGTACTTC.

The DNA of the CDR3 is TGTGCCAGCAGTTTAGTCGCCCGACCCTACGAGCAGTACTTC. It specifies CASSLVARPYEQYF. The rearrangement uses TRBV28 and TRBJ2-7, with D hard to call. There are 14 residues in the CDR3. V lost 2 bases to trimming and J lost 2 bases, with 10 bases between them. Per germline, CDR1 MDHEN and CDR2 SYDVKM.

The chain recombines TRBV10-3 with TRBJ2-7; 7 nucleotides match TRBD1. Germline V gene data show CDR1 as ENHRY and CDR2 as SYGVKD. CDR3 length equals 15 residues. V was pared by 0 bases and J by 4 bases, with 6 bases of the junction left unmatched. The CDR3 nucleotides are TGTGCCATCAGTGAGTCCGACAGGGTGGGGTACGAGCAGTACTTC. It translates to CAISESDRVGYEQYF.

This clone occurred once. The V call is TRBV27, the J call TRBJ1-4; weak D call: TRBD1 (5 bases). Per germline, CDR1 MNHEY and CDR2 SMNVEV (reference sequence). The V gene lost 0 bases and the J gene lost 6 bases, with 14 bases spanning the gap. The CDR3 has 16 residues. The CDR3 coding sequence is TGTGCCAGCAGTTTATCGGGGCCTCTAAAGGATGAAAAACTGTTTTTT. It translates to CASSLSGPLKDEKLFF.

The CDR3 DNA is TGTGCCAGTAGTACCGAGGGGGACCTCCACACTGAGCAGTTCTTC. It encodes CASSTEGDLHTEQFF. The gene calls are TRBV19 and TRBJ2-1; a possible D gene is TRBD1 (6 bases). Germline V lookup: CDR1 LNHDA, CDR2 SQIVND (reference sequence). CDR3 length: 15 residues. V lost 4 bases and J lost 9, with 19 bases in between.

The rearrangement links TRBV5-6 to TRBJ2-7; TRBD2 matches at 9 bases. Germline CDR1 reads SGHDT; CDR2 reads YYEEEE. V dropped 0 bases and J dropped 3; count of bases not matched to a gene: 1. This CDR3 has 14 residues. The CDR3 spells CASSLAAGGYEQYF. CDR3 in DNA: TGTGCCAGCAGCTTGGCAGCGGGAGGCTACGAGCAGTACTTC.

This clone was seen only once. The chain has TRBV14 and TRBJ2-2; no firm D call. The CDR3 is made up of 12 amino acids. Germline assignment: CDR1 SGHDN and CDR2 FVKESK. CDR3 in DNA: TGTGGGTGTGGGTCCCGAACCGGGGAGCTGTTTTTT. Translating it yields CGCGSRTGELFF.

On this clone: The sample holds other DNA sequences that translate to the same CDR3. The chain employs TRBV27 and TRBJ2-1, with a tentative D call TRBD2 (6 bases). Germline assignment: CDR1 MNHEY and CDR2 SMNVEV (reference sequence). The CDR3 has 15 residues. Trimming took off 3 bases at V and 3 bases at J, with 12 bases between the two ends. The CDR3 reads CASSLGTGSYNEQFF. The CDR3 DNA is TGTGCCAGCAGTTTGGGGACTGGAAGCTACAATGAGCAGTTCTTC.

The chain joins TRBV5-5 to TRBJ1-1; TRBD1 matches 8 bases. V lost 0 bases to trimming and J lost 1 base; unmatched junction nucleotides: 11. There are 18 residues in the CDR3. The germline CDR1 and CDR2 sequences are SGHKS and YYEKEE (reference sequence). CDR3 in DNA: TGTGCCAGCAGCTTGGAAGGGACAGGTCATGGGGGGAACACTGAAGCTTTCTTT. Translating it yields CASSLEGTGHGGNTEAFF. Drawing the rest from reference TRBV5-5 and TRBJ1-1, the complete variable domain is DAGVTQSPTHLIKTRGQQVTLRCSPISGHKSVSWYQQVLGQGPQFIFQYYEKEERGRGNFPDRFSARQFPNYSSELNVNALLLGDSALYLCASSLEGTGHGGNTEAFFGQGTRLTVV.

This clone came up once. CDR3 sequence: CASSLDEVYEQYF. In nucleotides, the CDR3 is TGCGCCAGCAGCTTGGACGAAGTCTACGAGCAGTACTTC. This sequence joins TRBV5-1 and TRBJ2-7; D is unclear. Germline V gene sequence: CDR1 SGHRS, CDR2 YFSETQ. The CDR3 contains 13 residues. Trimming shortened V by 0 bases and J by 3 bases, and 7 bases separated the two germline ends.

This clone was detected a few times. V usage is TRBV5-4 and J usage is TRBJ2-7; D call uncertain. From germline, CDR1 is SGHNT and CDR2 YYREEE (reference sequence). This CDR3 is built from 11 residues. The V end lost 0 bases, the J end lost 5 bases, and 3 bases lay between the germline ends. The CDR3 DNA reads as TGTGCCAGCAGCTTGGACCACGAGCAGTACTTC. It specifies CASSLDHEQYF.

The chain has TRBV25-1 and TRBJ2-3; D may correspond to TRBD1 or TRBD2 (5 bases each). V was clipped by 7 bases and J by 2 bases, with 10 bases between them. Germline loops: CDR1 MGHDK, CDR2 SYGVNS. This CDR3 has 13 residues. This CDR3 is CASMVGVTDTQYF. CDR3 sequence (DNA): TGTGCCAGCATGGTGGGGGTCACAGATACGCAGTATTTT.

Regarding this clone: This specimen includes other DNA sequences encoding the same CDR3. The chain uses TRBV11-2 and TRBJ1-1; D not resolved. This CDR3 is built from 13 residues. Trimming removed 5 bases at V and 0 bases at J, with 7 bases between. Germline loops: CDR1 SGHAT, CDR2 FQNNGV. CDR3 DNA sequence: TGTGCCAGCAGCCCTCGATTGAACACTGAAGCTTTCTTT. Translation gives CASSPRLNTEAFF. Together with reference TRBV11-2 and TRBJ1-1, the CDR3 gives the full variable domain: EAGVAQSPRYKIIEKRQSVAFWCNPISGHATLYWYQQILGQGPKLLIQFQNNGVVDDSQLPKDRFSAERLKGVDSTLKIQPAKLEDSAVYLCASSPRLNTEAFFGQGTRLTVV.

V and J are TRBV4-2 and TRBJ2-3; TRBD2 agrees at 8 bases. The germline V gene has CDR1 LGHNA and CDR2 YNFKEQ. CDR3 length: 17 residues. Unmatched junction bases numbered 7, after V lost 0 bases and J lost 2 bases. CDR3 amino acids: CASSQEAGRDDTDTQYF. The CDR3 region has the DNA TGTGCCAGCAGCCAAGAGGCCGGGAGGGATGACACAGATACGCAGTATTTT.

The V call is TRBV27, the J call TRBJ2-7, with 8 bases identical to TRBD1. From germline, CDR1 is MNHEY and CDR2 SMNVEV (reference sequence). J gave up 3 bases and V 3 bases, and 7 bases lay outside the gene matches. The CDR3 spans 15 residues. This CDR3 is CASSFGAGGFYEQYF. In DNA form, the CDR3 reads TGTGCCAGCAGTTTCGGGGCAGGGGGCTTCTACGAGCAGTACTTC.